This T cell receptor (beta chain) was recorded in a study of regulatory T cells in long-lasting Graves disease. Study-wide findings and caveats: Segments TRBV28, TRBJ1-2 and TRBJ2-5 showed preferential usage in persistent disease.

Combining iRepertoire HTBI primers with Arm-PCR of CDR3 regions, the authors built TCR beta libraries. TCRdb re-derived calls from the multiplex PCR reads in MiXCR, one entry per CDR3 protein. The sample records over 450,000 distinct CDR3 sequences, approximately 12% being singletons. This sample's time point: newly diagnosed GD, antithyroid drugs for less than 3 months. From RNA extracted from PBMCs, the TCR library was made. The patient group derived from an endocrinology department in Xi'an, China. CDR3 length: 11 residues. The V end lost 3 bases, the J end lost 7 bases, and 4 bases lay between the germline ends. Germline loops: CDR1 PRHDT, CDR2 FYEKMQ (reference sequence). This clonotype was observed many times. What it binds is not known. These data also formed part of another study, on T cells in Graves' hyperthyroidism and ophthalmopathy. That study adds: When the TCR CDR3 underwent first-round RT-PCR, the HTBI primer set was used.

The source of this sequence is a woman between 25 and 40 years old with Graves disease. This chain joins TRBV13 and TRBJ1-3; the D is unclear. The starting material was peripheral blood mononuclear cells (PBMCs), obtained at new diagnosis, from a patient treated with antithyroid drugs. In DNA form, the CDR3 reads TGTGCCAGCAGCTTGTTGAACACCATATATTTT. Translating it yields CASSLLNTIYF.